This TCR beta chain was sequenced during a study of blood T cell repertoires in COVID-19. Across the whole study: There were acute and convalescent COVID-19 samples, and they came from the United States, Italy and Spain. PBMCs, B-cell-depleted T cells, or T cells provided the cDNA or gDNA that made up the material.

As handled by the study authors: Scientists estimated how many nucleated cells there were by amplifying reference gene primers. Sequenced by immunoSEQ multiplex PCR; TCRdb stores in-frame clones only, minus some. V and J calls and clone size are as listed in that table; D and trimming were resolved from the DNA. Counted here are more than 70,000 clones, roughly nine tenths occurring once; the ten biggest clones make up 4.5% to 6%. The CDR3 is made up of 15 amino acids. Trimming removed 2 bases from V and 1 base from J, with 10 bases in between. Germline assignment: CDR1 SNHLY and CDR2 FYNNEI. The J gene is TRBJ2-3, the V gene TRBV2; TRBD1 might be the D (6 bases). The sequencing input was peripheral blood. The clonotype was recovered from a man aged 45 to 65 with active or convalescent COVID-19. The CDR3 region is CASSERAGGTDTQYF. CDR3 DNA: TGTGCCAGCAGTGAAAGGGCAGGGGGCACAGATACGCAGTATTTT.